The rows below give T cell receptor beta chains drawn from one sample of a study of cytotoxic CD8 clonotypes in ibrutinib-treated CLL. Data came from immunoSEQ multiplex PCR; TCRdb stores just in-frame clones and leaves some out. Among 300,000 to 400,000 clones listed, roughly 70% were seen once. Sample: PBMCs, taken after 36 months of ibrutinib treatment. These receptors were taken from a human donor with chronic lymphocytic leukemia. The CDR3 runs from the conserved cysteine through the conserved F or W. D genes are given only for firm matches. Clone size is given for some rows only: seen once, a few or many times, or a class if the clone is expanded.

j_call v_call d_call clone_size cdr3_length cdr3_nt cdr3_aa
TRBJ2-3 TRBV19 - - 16 TGTGCCAGTACCCCCTCGTGGTGGCAACGGGGGGATACGCAGTATTTT CASTPSWWQRGDTQYF
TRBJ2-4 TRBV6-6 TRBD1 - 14 TGTGCCACCGGCGAGGGGGCCTTTCAAAACATTCAGTACTTC CATGEGAFQNIQYF
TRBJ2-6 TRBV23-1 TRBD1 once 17 TGCGCCAGCAGTCAAAGGGACAGGGACCCTGGGGCCAACGTCCTGACTTTC CASSQRDRDPGANVLTF
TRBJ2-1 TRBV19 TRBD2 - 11 TGTGCCAGCACTAGCGGGAGGCTTCGGTTCTTC CASTSGRLRFF
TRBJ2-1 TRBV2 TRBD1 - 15 TGTGCCAGCAGTCGGGGGACAGGGATATCGAATGAGCAGTTCTTC CASSRGTGISNEQFF
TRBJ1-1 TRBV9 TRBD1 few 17 TGTGCCAGCAGGAAGGGACAGGGTCTACCCGGGGACACTGAAGCTTTCTTT CASRKGQGLPGDTEAFF
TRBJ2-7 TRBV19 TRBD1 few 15 TGTGCCAGTAAAACCCCGGGACAGGTCGACTACGAGCAGTACTTC CASKTPGQVDYEQYF
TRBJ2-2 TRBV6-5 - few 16 TGTGCCAGCAGTTACTCAGCGGGCTACCTCACCGGGGAGCTGTTTTTT CASSYSAGYLTGELFF
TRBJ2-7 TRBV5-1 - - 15 TGCGCCAGCAGCTTACGGGGCAATATCTACTACGAGCAGTACTTC CASSLRGNIYYEQYF
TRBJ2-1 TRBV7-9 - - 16 TGTGCCAGCAGCTTGCCCACAGGTATTGGGAACAATGAGCAGTTCTTC CASSLPTGIGNNEQFF
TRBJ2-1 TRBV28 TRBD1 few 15 TGTGCCAGCAGTTCCATCGGGACAGGGGTGAATGAGCAGTTCTTC CASSSIGTGVNEQFF
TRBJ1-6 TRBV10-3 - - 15 TGTGCCATCAGTGTTACCGGTAATCTGGATTCACCCCTCCACTTT CAISVTGNLDSPLHF
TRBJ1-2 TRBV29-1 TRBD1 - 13 TGCAGCGTCTCAGGGGGGACAGGCTATGGCTACACCTTC CSVSGGTGYGYTF
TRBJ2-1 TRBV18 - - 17 TGTGCCAGCTCACCATACAACGGGGGGACATCCTACAATGAGCAGTTCTTC CASSPYNGGTSYNEQFF
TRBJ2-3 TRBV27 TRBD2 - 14 TGTGCCAGCAGGGGACTAGCGGGGCGTGGTACGCAGTATTTT CASRGLAGRGTQYF
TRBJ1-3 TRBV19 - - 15 TGTGCCAGTAGTAAGGTCACAGGGCACGGAAACACCATATATTTT CASSKVTGHGNTIYF
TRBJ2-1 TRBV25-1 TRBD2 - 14 TGTGCCAGCAGCGCGGGAGGCAACTACAATGAGCAGTTCTTC CASSAGGNYNEQFF
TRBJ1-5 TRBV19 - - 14 TGTGCCAGTAGTATTGGACAGACGAATCAGCCCCAGCATTTT CASSIGQTNQPQHF
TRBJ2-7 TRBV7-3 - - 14 TGTGCCAGCAGGTCCCACGGGGGAACCTACGAGCAGTACTTC CASRSHGGTYEQYF
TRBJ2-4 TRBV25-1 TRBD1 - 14 TGTGCCAGCAGCCCACAGGGGGCCAAAAACATTCAGTACTTC CASSPQGAKNIQYF
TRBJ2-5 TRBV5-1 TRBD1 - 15 TGCGCCAGCAGTCTAACCGGGACAGGGGTGGAGACCCAGTACTTC CASSLTGTGVETQYF
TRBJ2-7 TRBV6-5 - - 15 TGTGCCAGCAGTTACTCTTCGGGAGCGTCCTACGAGCAGTACTTC CASSYSSGASYEQYF
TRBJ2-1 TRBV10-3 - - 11 TGTGCCATCGGGGATCTGGATGAGCAGTTCTTC CAIGDLDEQFF
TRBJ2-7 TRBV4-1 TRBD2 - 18 TGCGCCAGCAGCTGGGGGGGTCTGCCCGGGACGAAGTCCTACGAGCAGTACTTC CASSWGGLPGTKSYEQYF
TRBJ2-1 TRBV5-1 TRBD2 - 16 TGCGCCAGCAGCGTAGGGGTTAGCGGGTCCTACAATGAGCAGTTCTTC CASSVGVSGSYNEQFF
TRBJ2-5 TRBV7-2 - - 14 TGTGCCAGCAGCTTAGGGGTCATGAGAGAGACCCAGTACTTC CASSLGVMRETQYF
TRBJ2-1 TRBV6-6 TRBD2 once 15 TGTGCCAGCAGGCAACTAGCGGGGGGCCACAATGAGCAGTTCTTC CASRQLAGGHNEQFF
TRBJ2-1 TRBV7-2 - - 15 TGTGCCAGCAGTTACGATTGGACTCGTGGTAATGAGCAGTTCTTC CASSYDWTRGNEQFF
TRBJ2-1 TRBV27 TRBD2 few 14 TGTGCCAGCAGCACTAGCGGGAGGGCGCATGAGCAGTTCTTC CASSTSGRAHEQFF
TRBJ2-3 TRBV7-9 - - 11 TGTGCCAGCAGCTTTGTAGATACGCAGTATTTT CASSFVDTQYF
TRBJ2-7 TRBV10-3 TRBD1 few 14 TGTGCCATCAACAAAGGGGGCGCGTCCTACGAGCAGTACTTC CAINKGGASYEQYF
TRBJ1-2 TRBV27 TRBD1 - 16 TGTGCCAGCAGCCCCGGACAGGCCCCTCATCTCTATGGCTACACCTTC CASSPGQAPHLYGYTF
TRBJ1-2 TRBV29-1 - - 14 TGCAGCGTTGGTCGAGACCCACTAAACTATGGCTACACCTTC CSVGRDPLNYGYTF
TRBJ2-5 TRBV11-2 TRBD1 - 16 TGTGCCAGCAGCACACTGATTAGGGGACAGAAAGAGACCCAGTACTTC CASSTLIRGQKETQYF
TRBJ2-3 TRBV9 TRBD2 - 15 TGTGCCAGCAGCCCGGGGGGATCTAGCACAGATACGCAGTATTTT CASSPGGSSTDTQYF
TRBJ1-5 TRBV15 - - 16 TGTGCCACCAGCAGAGATGGGGTGGGGAGCAATCAGCCCCAGCATTTT CATSRDGVGSNQPQHF
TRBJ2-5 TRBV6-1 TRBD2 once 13 TGTGCCAGCAGGACGACTAGCAGCTCGACCCAGTACTTC CASRTTSSSTQYF
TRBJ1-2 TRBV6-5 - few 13 TGTGCCAGCAGCCCACAGGGTATTGATGGCTACACCTTC CASSPQGIDGYTF
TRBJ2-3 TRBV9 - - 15 TGTGCCAGCAGCGGGTCGGGTAGGGCCACAGATACGCAGTATTTT CASSGSGRATDTQYF
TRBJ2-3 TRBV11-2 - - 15 TGTGCCAGCAGCTTATTGTTCGCGGCAGCCGATACGCAGTATTTT CASSLLFAAADTQYF